The T cell receptor beta chain under discussion was sequenced for a study of blood T cells in healthy people across ages. General study findings and limits: Diversity of TCR beta per million T cells declined in a roughly linear way with age. Long-lived donors had more naive CD4+ cells and higher diversity than aged donors.

A second PCR, run for about 7 to 11 cycles, used a sample-barcoded 5' primer plus a J-beta primer mix. A single record per CDR3 protein comes from TCRdb applying MiXCR to the 5' RACE reads. Of about 1.7 million distinct CDR3 sequences listed, 28% are singletons. The CDR3 sequence is 15 residues long. Germline V CDR1 and CDR2: MDHEN, SYDVKM. The germline V and J ends were trimmed by 2 bases and 6 bases, with 15 bases remaining between them. To note about this clonotype: Its antigen is currently unknown.

This clonotype was obtained from a woman under 40 in good health. Specimen: blood. The chain uses TRBV28 and TRBJ2-3; possibly TRBD1 for D (8 bases). CDR3 region: CASSLRTGRGDTQYF. The CDR3 DNA follows: TGTGCCAGCAGTTTAAGGACAGGGAGGGGGGATACGCAGTATTTT.